The 26 T cell receptor beta chains presented below share a single source sample, sequenced in a study of blood T cells in healthy people across ages. A second PCR of about 7 to 11 cycles used a sample-barcoded 5' primer and a J-beta primer mix. Via MiXCR, TCRdb re-called the 5' RACE reads, giving one row per CDR3 protein. The sample records more than 800,000 distinct CDR3 sequences, more than 40% being singletons. Sequencing input: blood. The receptor source for this set is a woman aged 55-69 years in good health.

With regard to this clonotype: Relative to the germline gene, one junction end is altered; a read error may explain this. J is TRBJ2-1 and V is TRBV12-3 or TRBV12-4; D not resolved. This CDR3 contains 14 residues. In DNA form, the CDR3 reads TGTGCCAACAGTTTACCGGGTAACTACAATGAGCAGTTCTTC. Translation: CANSLPGNYNEQFF.

The chain links TRBV20-1 to TRBJ2-4, with D possibly matching TRBD2 (5 bases). The J call may be wrong; the DNA end is better matched by TRBJ2-7. Germline assignment: CDR1 DFQATT and CDR2 SNEGSKA (reference sequence). This CDR3 has 14 residues. The CDR3 reads CSATIASRSYEQYF. In DNA form, the CDR3 reads TGCAGTGCCACAATAGCGTCCCGCTCCTACGAGCAGTACTTC.

V and J are TRBV27 and TRBJ2-5; D call uncertain. Germline-derived CDR1 and CDR2 are MNHEY and SMNVEV (reference sequence). The CDR3 runs 14 residues. V was pared by 3 bases and J by 5 bases, with 13 bases between. The CDR3 region is CASSLSHTRETQYF. As DNA, the CDR3 is TGTGCCAGCAGTTTGTCCCATACCAGGGAGACCCAGTACTTC.

The V call is TRBV20-1, the J call TRBJ2-1; D may be TRBD2 (6 bases). The V and J ends lost 0 bases and 9 bases respectively, with 15 bases between them. The length of the CDR3 is 14 residues. Germline CDR1 and CDR2: DFQATT and SNEGSKA (reference sequence). The CDR3 DNA reads TGCAGTGCTAGAGAAGCCGGGAGAGAGGGTGAGCAGTTCTTC. Protein sequence: CSAREAGREGEQFF.

This clonotype was seen many times. V is TRBV20-1 and J is TRBJ2-5, with 14 bases matching TRBD2. With V trimmed by 5 bases and J by 4 bases, 3 bases remained unmatched. Germline loops: CDR1 DFQATT, CDR2 SNEGSKA (reference sequence). This CDR3 is 14 amino acids long. The CDR3 bases are TGCAGTGCTGTGACTAGCGGGAGGGGAGAGACCCAGTACTTC. Translated: CSAVTSGRGETQYF.

The chain combines TRBV2 with TRBJ2-5, with D maybe TRBD1 (6 bases). V was clipped by 9 bases and J by 3 bases, with 20 bases between them. Germline CDR1 reads SNHLY; CDR2 reads FYNNEI. This CDR3 comprises 15 residues. The DNA of the CDR3 is TGTGCCAGGAAGAGGACTGGACAGTCGAAAGAGACCCAGTACTTC. It codes for CARKRTGQSKETQYF.

This chain links TRBV27 with TRBJ2-2; the D call may be TRBD1 or TRBD2 (6 bases each). CDR3 size: 15 residues. V lost 6 bases and J 5 bases, leaving 16 bases between the germline ends. CDR1 and CDR2 (germline): MNHEY, SMNVEV (reference sequence). In nucleotides, the CDR3 is TGTGCCAGCAGCCCCCGAAGGGGGGAAACCGGGGAGCTGTTTTTT. This gives the protein CASSPRRGETGELFF.

A note on this clonotype: A read error may explain this, as a much larger clone is one base away. V usage is TRBV14 and J usage is TRBJ2-7, with TRBD2 as a possible D gene (5 bases). Between the trimmed V and J ends, which lost 0 bases and 6 bases, there was a span of 9 bases. CDR1 is SGHDN and CDR2 is FVKESK in the germline V gene. The CDR3 is made up of 13 amino acids. CDR3 region: CASSQDLLGEQYF. Here the CDR3 DNA reads TGTGCCAGCAGCCAAGATCTACTAGGCGAGCAGTACTTC.

The rearrangement uses TRBV7-8 and TRBJ2-3; TRBD2 matches at 14 bases. Germline V lookup: CDR1 SGHVS, CDR2 FQNEAQ. CDR3 length: 19 residues. V lost 4 bases and J lost 1; bases outside the gene matches: 10. The CDR3 here is CASSSPGLAGAYGTDTQYF. Here the CDR3 DNA reads TGTGCCAGCAGCTCCCCGGGACTAGCGGGAGCTTACGGCACAGATACGCAGTATTTT.

This chain connects TRBV30 to TRBJ2-7, with D possibly matching TRBD2 (5 bases). With the DNA end fitting TRBJ2-5 better, the J assignment may be wrong. CDR1 and CDR2 (germline): GTSNPN, SVGIG (reference sequence). The CDR3 extends over 13 amino acids. CDR3 DNA: TGTGCCTGGATGAGGGAGAGGTGGGAGACCCAGTACTTC. This encodes CAWMRERWETQYF.

The gene calls are TRBV11-1 and TRBJ2-1, with D perhaps TRBD2 (6 bases). V dropped 1 base and J dropped 2 bases, with 9 bases sitting between them. Germline loops: CDR1 SGHAT, CDR2 FQDESV (reference sequence). The CDR3 loop spans 15 amino acids. CDR3 sequence (DNA): TGTGCCAGCAGCTTAGATACTAGCACCTACAATGAGCAGTTCTTC. Its protein product is CASSLDTSTYNEQFF.

The table lists this clonotype with many counts. The chain links TRBV29-1 to TRBJ2-7; TRBD1 aligns across 7 bases. J was trimmed by 2 bases and V by 4 bases; bases with no gene match: 2. Germline V lookup: CDR1 SQVTM, CDR2 ANQGSEA. The CDR3 is 12 amino acids. This chain's CDR3 is CSVVGQTYEQYF. The CDR3 DNA follows: TGCAGCGTTGTGGGACAGACCTACGAGCAGTACTTC.

This clonotype was seen only a few times. The chain joins TRBV7-6 to TRBJ2-7; D possibly matches TRBD1 or TRBD2 (5 bases each). CDR3 size: 15 residues. V lost 4 bases and J lost 2, with 15 bases in between. In germline, CDR1 is SGHVS, CDR2 FNYEAQ. The CDR3 DNA reads TGTGCCAGCAGCTCAGTCCGGGACGGCACCTACGAGCAGTACTTC. Its translation is CASSSVRDGTYEQYF. Combining the CDR3 with reference TRBV7-6 and TRBJ2-7 gives the whole variable domain GAGVSQSPRYKVTKRGQDVALRCDPISGHVSLYWYRQALGQGPEFLTYFNYEAQQDKSGLPNDRFSAERPEGSISTLTIQRTEQRDSAMYRCASSSVRDGTYEQYFGPGTRLTVT.

This clonotype was detected only a few times. The CDR3 sequence is CAIRRDSQETQYF. The CDR3 nucleotides read TGTGCCATCAGGAGGGACAGCCAAGAGACCCAGTACTTC. This chain uses TRBV10-3 with TRBJ2-5; 7 nucleotides match TRBD1. The germline gives CDR1 ENHRY, CDR2 SYGVKD. The J segment lost 1 base and the V segment lost 6 bases, leaving 2 bases of the junction unmatched. This CDR3 is built from 13 residues.

This clonotype appeared once. The rearrangement links TRBV14 to TRBJ2-7; 8 bases are a match to TRBD2. The J call may be faulty, since TRBJ2-4 better matches the DNA end. This CDR3 region has 14 residues. Germline CDR1 SGHDN, CDR2 FVKESK. The CDR3 region is CARRGERTQNIQYF. DNA of the CDR3: TGTGCCCGGCGGGGGGAGAGAACCCAAAACATTCAGTACTTC.

On this clonotype: One base away lies a much larger clone, so this may be a sequencing read error. V is TRBV9 and J is TRBJ2-7, with 10 bases lining up with TRBD2. With 4 bases clipped from V and 9 bases from J, the junction kept 7 bases outside the gene matches. The CDR3 runs to 13 residues. The germline CDR1 and CDR2 sequences are SGDLS and YYNGEE. The CDR3 reads CASSPGTSDVQYF. For the CDR3, the DNA is TGTGCCAGCAGCCCCGGGACTAGCGACGTGCAGTACTTC.

V usage is TRBV7-2 and J usage is TRBJ2-5, with TRBD1 as a possible D gene (5 bases). The J call could be wrong; TRBJ2-7 is a better fit for the DNA end. This CDR3 region has 15 residues. Germline CDR1 reads SGHTA; CDR2 reads FQGNSA. The CDR3 sequence is CASSLWIRADDEQYF. The CDR3 DNA sequence: TGTGCCAGCAGCTTATGGATCAGGGCGGACGACGAGCAGTACTTC.

This clonotype has a handful of counts. The J gene is TRBJ2-1, the V gene TRBV20-1, with 7 nucleotides matching TRBD1. Losses at the gene ends were 6 bases for V and 8 bases for J; bases not matched to a gene: 7. This CDR3 has 12 amino acids. Germline values: CDR1 DFQATT, CDR2 SNEGSKA (reference sequence). Written as DNA, the CDR3 is TGCAGTGCCAGGCGACAGGGTGATGAGCAGTTCTTC. This codes for CSARRQGDEQFF.

This clonotype was observed a single time. This chain uses TRBV4-1 with TRBJ2-2; D might be TRBD2 (5 bases). The germline gives CDR1 MGHRA, CDR2 YSYEKL. This CDR3 contains 15 residues. V gave up 0 bases and J gave up 4 bases, with 9 bases separating them. The DNA of the CDR3 is TGCGCCAGCAGCCAAGATCCGGGGAGCACCGGGGAGCTGTTTTTT. It translates to CASSQDPGSTGELFF.

Details on this clonotype: The junction departs from germline at one end; a sequencing error may be responsible. The gene calls are TRBV4-2 and TRBJ2-7; unclear D gene. The CDR3 contains 14 residues. CDR1 and CDR2 from the germline V gene are LGHNA and YNFKEQ. CDR3 coding DNA: TGTGCCAGCAGCCAATTCGATAACTCCTCCGAGCAGTACTTC. This gives the protein CASSQFDNSSEQYF.

This rearrangement joins TRBV2 to TRBJ2-2; D not resolved. CDR3 length: 14 amino acids. V was cut by 11 bases and J by 1 base, with 14 bases left in between. CDR1 is SNHLY, CDR2 FYNNEI, per germline. CDR3 in amino acids: CAGSERMNTGELFF. CDR3 bases: TGTGCCGGATCTGAGCGTATGAACACCGGGGAGCTGTTTTTT.

V usage is TRBV29-1 and J usage is TRBJ2-5; no reliable D call. The J call may be wrong; the DNA end is better matched by TRBJ2-4. Germline CDR1 and CDR2: SQVTM and ANQGSEA. CDR3 size: 13 residues. Here the CDR3 reads CSVVGWVKNIQYF. DNA of the CDR3: TGCAGCGTTGTAGGCTGGGTAAAAAACATTCAGTACTTC.

The chain uses TRBV5-6 and TRBJ2-7; D is uncertain. CDR1 SGHDT and CDR2 YYEEEE come from the germline V gene. The CDR3 extends over 14 amino acids. V was trimmed by 5 bases and J by 3 bases, leaving 15 bases between them. CDR3 loop: CASSLVQTDYEQYF. DNA for the CDR3: TGTGCCAGCAGTCTGGTACAGACCGACTACGAGCAGTACTTC.

This chain connects TRBV7-2 to TRBJ1-6; possible D gene TRBD1, 6 bases. The germline gives CDR1 SGHTA, CDR2 FQGNSA. The V end lost 6 bases, the J end lost 7 bases, and 19 bases lay between the germline ends. CDR3 size: 16 residues. The DNA of the CDR3 is TGTGCCAGCAGTATCCGACAGGCCATAGTCAATTCACCCCTCCACTTT. It translates to CASSIRQAIVNSPLHF.

This clonotype was observed a handful of times. The chain recombines TRBV20-1 with TRBJ2-4; D is perhaps TRBD1 or TRBD2 (7 bases each). CDR1 is DFQATT, CDR2 SNEGSKA, per germline (reference sequence). CDR3 length: 17 residues. CDR3 in amino acids: CSPMDRRSGGFKNIQYF. CDR3 in DNA: TGCAGCCCAATGGACAGGCGATCGGGGGGCTTCAAAAACATTCAGTACTTC.

This clonotype showed up just a few times. The rearrangement joins TRBV28 to TRBJ2-4; possibly TRBD1 for D (6 bases). Trimming left V 3 bases short and J 2 bases short, with 8 bases between. Germline CDR1 is MDHEN and CDR2 is SYDVKM. CDR3 length equals 14 residues. CDR3 DNA: TGTGCCAGCAGTTTCAGGGGAACCAAAAACATTCAGTACTTC. It specifies CASSFRGTKNIQYF.